Shown below are 29 T cell receptor beta chains from a single sample sequenced in a study of shared clonotypes between healthy human individuals. Profiling relied on immunoSEQ multiplex PCR, and the TCRdb table lists in-frame clones only, not all of them. The sample gives about 2,100,000 clones, more than 85% of which show up once; 1.7% is in the top ten. Naive CD8 isolation took CD45RO-negative cells positively selected for CCR7 and excluded terminally differentiated effector memory CD45RA+ cells. Sequenced material: naive CD8+ T cells from PBMCs. The receptors were gathered from a man aged 18 to 30 in good health. Some clones in this sample may be carry-over from other donors' samples.

This rearrangement joins TRBV5-1 to TRBJ1-1; TRBD1 matches 11 bases. The J segment lost 0 bases and the V segment lost 0 bases, leaving 1 base of the junction unmatched. This CDR3 spans 16 amino acids. Germline-derived CDR1 and CDR2 are SGHRS and YFSETQ. CDR3 region: CASSLGTGGMNTEAFF. The CDR3 coding sequence is TGCGCCAGCAGCTTGGGGACAGGGGGCATGAACACTGAAGCTTTCTTT.

V is TRBV4-2 and J is TRBJ2-1; 10 nucleotides line up with TRBD2. V gave up 1 base and J gave up 9 bases; unmatched junction bases: 6. The germline gives CDR1 LGHNA, CDR2 YNFKEQ. This CDR3 spans 15 amino acids. The CDR3 DNA reads TGTGCCAGCAGCCAAGGTGCTAGCGGGAGTGGTGAGCAGTTCTTC. It encodes CASSQGASGSGEQFF.

Only a few counts were recorded for this clone. The J gene is TRBJ2-3, the V gene TRBV7-2; D may be TRBD2 (7 bases). The CDR3 consists of 17 residues. Trimming removed 1 base at V and 6 bases at J, with 20 bases between. Germline-derived CDR1 and CDR2 are SGHTA and FQGNSA. This CDR3 reads CASSLVSGAGDGDTQYF. As DNA, the CDR3 is TGTGCCAGCAGCTTAGTATCAGGGGCGGGAGATGGGGATACGCAGTATTTT. Together with reference TRBV7-2 and TRBJ2-3, the CDR3 gives the full variable domain: GAGVSQSPSNKVTEKGKDVELRCDPISGHTALYWYRQSLGQGLEFLIYFQGNSAPDKSGLPSDRFSAERTGGSVSTLTIQRTQQEDSAVYLCASSLVSGAGDGDTQYFGPGTRLTVL.

The V and J genes are TRBV7-6 and TRBJ2-3; 8 nucleotides line up with TRBD2. Germline V lookup: CDR1 SGHVS, CDR2 FNYEAQ. The CDR3 consists of 16 residues. V lost 5 bases and J lost 3; bases outside the gene matches: 10. The CDR3 protein is CASSPLSGSRTDTQYF. CDR3 in DNA: TGTGCCAGCAGCCCCCTCAGCGGGAGTAGAACAGATACGCAGTATTTT. The variable domain in full, completed from reference TRBV7-6 and TRBJ2-3, reads GAGVSQSPRYKVTKRGQDVALRCDPISGHVSLYWYRQALGQGPEFLTYFNYEAQQDKSGLPNDRFSAERPEGSISTLTIQRTEQRDSAMYRCASSPLSGSRTDTQYFGPGTRLTVL.

This clone was seen only a few times. Other DNA sequences in this specimen translate into the identical CDR3. The rearrangement joins TRBV9 to TRBJ1-2; the D is unclear. Germline-derived CDR1 and CDR2 are SGDLS and YYNGEE. V lost 0 bases, J lost 2 bases, and 5 bases lay in between. The CDR3 has 13 amino acids. CDR3 sequence (DNA): TGTGCCAGCAGCGTAGCCCCCAACTATGGCTACACCTTC. Translated: CASSVAPNYGYTF. Together with reference TRBV9 and TRBJ1-2, the CDR3 gives the full variable domain: DSGVTQTPKHLITATGQRVTLRCSPRSGDLSVYWYQQSLDQGLQFLIQYYNGEERAKGNILERFSAQQFPDLHSELNLSSLELGDSALYFCASSVAPNYGYTFGSGTRLTVV.

The V and J genes are TRBV28 and TRBJ2-1, with D perhaps matching TRBD1 or TRBD2 (5 bases each). Trimming cost V 7 bases and J 7 bases, with 20 bases left between them. Germline-derived CDR1 and CDR2 are MDHEN and SYDVKM. The CDR3 consists of 15 residues. CDR3 sequence: CASMGTGSVFNEQFF. CDR3 DNA: TGTGCCAGCATGGGGACGGGGTCGGTCTTTAATGAGCAGTTCTTC.

The chain recombines TRBV5-5 with TRBJ1-5; 9 nucleotides match TRBD1. CDR1 is SGHKS and CDR2 is YYEKEE in the germline V gene (reference sequence). With 4 bases clipped from V and 5 bases from J, the junction kept 7 bases outside the gene matches. The CDR3 runs to 15 residues. CDR3 amino acids: CASSVGQGIDQPQHF. CDR3 bases: TGTGCCAGCAGCGTCGGACAGGGGATAGATCAGCCCCAGCATTTT. The complete variable domain, with remaining parts taken from reference TRBV5-5 and TRBJ1-5, reads DAGVTQSPTHLIKTRGQQVTLRCSPISGHKSVSWYQQVLGQGPQFIFQYYEKEERGRGNFPDRFSARQFPNYSSELNVNALLLGDSALYLCASSVGQGIDQPQHFGDGTRLSIL.

This clone was counted a few times. The J gene is TRBJ1-1, the V gene TRBV28; TRBD1 might be the D (5 bases). V was shortened by 6 bases and J by 5 bases, with 13 bases between the two germline ends. CDR3 length: 13 residues. The germline gives CDR1 MDHEN, CDR2 SYDVKM. In DNA, the CDR3 is TGTGCCAGCAGCCCCCTCGAGGGGACTGAAGCTTTCTTT. As protein: CASSPLEGTEAFF.

J is TRBJ1-1 and V is TRBV6-6; the D gene is possibly TRBD1 (6 bases). This CDR3 has 15 amino acids. Germline CDR1 and CDR2: MNHNY and SVGAGI (reference sequence). With 0 bases removed from V and 7 bases from J, the gap between germline ends came to 15 bases. The DNA of the CDR3 is TGTGCCAGCAGTTACTCGGTCCCCGGGGGCGGTGAAGCTTTCTTT. Translating gives CASSYSVPGGGEAFF.

The chain is built from TRBV7-3 and TRBJ2-3, with TRBD2 matching over 11 bases. V shed 5 bases and J 4 bases; nucleotides not matched to a gene: 8. There are 16 residues in the CDR3. The germline V gene encodes CDR1 SGHTA and CDR2 FQGTGA. CDR3 coding DNA: TGTGCCAGCAGCCCCACTAGCGGGAGTATCTCAGATACGCAGTATTTT. Protein sequence: CASSPTSGSISDTQYF.

This clone has a single count. The same CDR3 also results from other DNA sequences found in this sample. This chain uses TRBV9 with TRBJ2-7; TRBD2 is a possible D gene (6 bases). This CDR3 region has 14 residues. Germline V gene data show CDR1 as SGDLS and CDR2 as YYNGEE. Trimming took off 3 bases at V and 2 bases at J, with 12 bases between the two ends. CDR3 DNA sequence: TGTGCCAGCAGCGGTGGAGGGAGAGCCTACGAGCAGTACTTC. Its protein product is CASSGGGRAYEQYF.

The chain joins TRBV19 to TRBJ2-5, with a weak D call TRBD2 (5 bases). The CDR3 covers 18 residues. The germline V and J ends were trimmed by 0 bases and 2 bases, with 19 bases remaining between them. CDR1 is LNHDA, CDR2 SQIVND, per germline (reference sequence). This CDR3 reads CASSIDPPQRSIQETQYF. The DNA of the CDR3 is TGTGCCAGTAGTATAGATCCCCCCCAGCGGTCGATTCAAGAGACCCAGTACTTC.

This chain uses TRBV30 with TRBJ1-3; 7 positions match TRBD1. The CDR3 loop spans 14 amino acids. V lost 0 bases and J lost 8; bases outside the gene matches: 7. Germline-derived CDR1 and CDR2 are GTSNPN and SVGIG (reference sequence). Written as DNA, the CDR3 is TGTGCCTGGAGTGTACTTAACAGGGGAGACACCATATATTTT. It encodes CAWSVLNRGDTIYF.

The rearrangement links TRBV28 to TRBJ1-5, with 10 nucleotides matching TRBD1. The germline CDR1 and CDR2 sequences are MDHEN and SYDVKM. J was trimmed by 5 bases and V by 2 bases; bases with no gene match: 3. CDR3 length equals 15 residues. The chain's CDR3 is CASSLGDRGYQPQHF. CDR3 in DNA: TGTGCCAGCAGTTTAGGGGACAGGGGTTATCAGCCCCAGCATTTT.

The chain uses TRBV7-9 and TRBJ2-3, with TRBD1 as a possible D gene (6 bases). The germline V gene encodes CDR1 SEHNR and CDR2 FQNEAQ (reference sequence). The CDR3 has 15 residues. Trimming pared 4 bases from V and 4 bases from J, leaving 15 bases between. CDR3 in amino acids: CASSSNRVGADTQYF. The CDR3 bases are TGTGCCAGCAGCTCGAACAGGGTCGGAGCAGATACGCAGTATTTT. Variable domain in full (rest from reference TRBV7-9 and TRBJ2-3): DTGVSQNPRHKITKRGQNVTFRCDPISEHNRLYWYRQTLGQGPEFLTYFQNEAQLEKSRLLSDRFSAERPKGSFSTLEIQRTEQGDSAMYLCASSSNRVGADTQYFGPGTRLTVL.

The V gene is TRBV4-1, the J gene TRBJ1-1; D is unclear. The CDR3 has 13 amino acids. Trimming stripped 2 bases from V and 6 bases from J, with 10 bases between. Germline V gives CDR1 MGHRA, CDR2 YSYEKL. The DNA for the CDR3 is TGCGCCAGCAGCCAAAGGCGGGTGGCTGAAGCTTTCTTT. Translation gives CASSQRRVAEAFF.

The chain has TRBV27 and TRBJ2-2; D not resolved. Between the trimmed V and J ends, which lost 1 base and 6 bases, there was a span of 12 bases. The CDR3 has 15 amino acids. Germline V lookup: CDR1 MNHEY, CDR2 SMNVEV (reference sequence). Written as DNA, the CDR3 is TGTGCCAGCAGTTTATACTCTAGGCCCCCCGGGGAGCTGTTTTTT. Translating it yields CASSLYSRPPGELFF.

The chain couples TRBV4-1 to TRBJ1-1, with no clear D. Trimming left V 3 bases short and J 0 bases short, with 5 bases between. The CDR3 runs 13 residues. Germline V gene data show CDR1 as MGHRA and CDR2 as YSYEKL. The CDR3 DNA follows: TGCGCCAGCAGCCACGGGGTGAACACTGAAGCTTTCTTT. It encodes CASSHGVNTEAFF.

The chain is built from TRBV25-1 and TRBJ2-1, with 11 bases that match TRBD1. V lost 7 bases and J lost 7; bases outside the gene matches: 9. This CDR3 has 15 residues. Per germline, CDR1 MGHDK and CDR2 SYGVNS. In DNA form, the CDR3 reads TGTGCCAGCACCCCCGGACAGGGGGCGGGTAATGAGCAGTTCTTC. Translating gives CASTPGQGAGNEQFF. Drawing the rest from reference TRBV25-1 and TRBJ2-1, the complete variable domain is EADIYQTPRYLVIGTGKKITLECSQTMGHDKMYWYQQDPGMELHLIHYSYGVNSTEKGDLSSESTVSRIRTEHFPLTLESARPSHTSQYLCASTPGQGAGNEQFFGPGTRLTVL.

V is TRBV11-2 and J is TRBJ2-5, with 7 bases matching TRBD2. This CDR3 is 15 amino acids long. Germline V gene lookup returns CDR1 SGHAT and CDR2 FQNNGV. With 0 bases clipped from V and 4 bases from J, the junction kept 5 bases outside the gene matches. The CDR3 bases are TGTGCCAGCAGCTTAGAGTACGGGGGGACAGAGACCCAGTACTTC. The encoded protein is CASSLEYGGTETQYF.

V is TRBV19 and J is TRBJ1-2; tentative D call: TRBD1 (5 bases). The CDR3 contains 16 residues. The V and J ends lost 3 bases and 0 bases respectively, with 14 bases between them. Germline-derived CDR1 and CDR2 are LNHDA and SQIVND (reference sequence). The CDR3 DNA follows: TGTGCCAGTAGTATTTTTCCCCAGGGAGCTAACTATGGCTACACCTTC. It is translated as CASSIFPQGANYGYTF.

This chain links TRBV12-5 with TRBJ2-1, with D tentatively TRBD2 (5 bases). The CDR3 covers 16 residues. CDR1 and CDR2 (germline): LGHNT, FRNRAP. The V gene lost 2 bases and the J gene lost 5 bases, with 16 bases spanning the gap. CDR3: CASGLSAVGDNNEQFF. Written as DNA, the CDR3 is TGTGCTAGTGGTTTGTCGGCCGTGGGAGATAACAATGAGCAGTTCTTC.

The J gene is TRBJ2-1, the V gene TRBV27, with D unclear. Trimming took 6 bases from V and 8 from J, leaving 20 bases between them. Per germline, CDR1 MNHEY and CDR2 SMNVEV (reference sequence). The CDR3 contains 15 residues. The CDR3 region is CASSPPGPETDEQFF. CDR3 DNA: TGTGCCAGCAGCCCGCCGGGTCCTGAAACGGATGAGCAGTTCTTC.

V gene TRBV9 combines with J gene TRBJ1-5, with 8 positions matching TRBD1. Unmatched junction bases numbered 6, after V lost 3 bases and J lost 4 bases. The germline CDR1 and CDR2 sequences are SGDLS and YYNGEE. This CDR3 comprises 15 residues. The CDR3 nucleotides read TGTGCCAGCAGCGGTGGACAGGGAGTGAATCAGCCCCAGCATTTT. Translated: CASSGGQGVNQPQHF.

The chain has TRBV6-6 and TRBJ2-1; D unresolved. With 2 bases removed from V and 7 bases from J, the gap between germline ends came to 9 bases. The CDR3 is 13 residues long. CDR1 is MNHNY and CDR2 is SVGAGI in the germline V gene (reference sequence). In nucleotides, the CDR3 is TGTGCCAGCAGTTACGGCAGGTTTAATGAGCAGTTCTTC. This translates into CASSYGRFNEQFF.

With regard to this clone: This sample includes further DNA sequences coding for the same CDR3. J is TRBJ1-2 and V is TRBV19, with D possibly TRBD1 on 6 matching bases. Deletions cut 5 bases from V and 3 bases from J, with 13 bases between. From germline, CDR1 is LNHDA and CDR2 SQIVND (reference sequence). The CDR3 is made up of 14 amino acids. CDR3 DNA: TGTGCCAGTAGTTCAAGAGGACAGTACTATGGCTACACCTTC. This codes for CASSSRGQYYGYTF.

Worth noting for this clone: Other DNA sequences in the same sample also yield this CDR3. The chain carries TRBV6-5 and TRBJ2-5; D is unresolved. The CDR3 runs to 13 residues. V was cut by 2 bases and J by 5 bases, with 9 bases left in between. The germline CDR1 and CDR2 sequences are MNHEY and SVGAGI. In DNA, the CDR3 is TGTGCCAGCAGTTACAGGGTAGGGGAGACCCAGTACTTC. Translating it yields CASSYRVGETQYF.

The chain links TRBV11-3 to TRBJ2-1; perhaps TRBD2 as D (6 bases). The CDR3 is 14 amino acids. The V gene's germline CDR1 is SGHNT and CDR2 YENEEA. Trimming removed 3 bases at V and 7 bases at J, with 13 bases between. CDR3 protein: CASSLRDGSNEQFF. The CDR3 nucleotides read TGTGCCAGCAGCTTGCGGGACGGGAGTAATGAGCAGTTCTTC.

V is TRBV7-6 and J is TRBJ2-3, with 8 nucleotides matching TRBD2. The CDR3 contains 16 residues. Per the germline V gene, CDR1 is SGHVS and CDR2 is FNYEAQ. V was clipped by 5 bases and J by 4 bases; unmatched bases: 11. The CDR3 DNA is TGTGCCAGCAGCCAGGAGCGGGGGAGGCTGTCAGATACGCAGTATTTT. Translated: CASSQERGRLSDTQYF.